Below are 11 T cell receptor beta chains sequenced from a single sample in a study of T cell responses to AZD1222 COVID-19 vaccine. Measured with immunoSEQ multiplex PCR; TCRdb has only the in-frame clones, and not every one. The table has 150,000 or so clones, roughly 88% seen once. The sequencing used peripheral blood, collected on day 0 of MenACWY control vaccination. The receptor set was obtained from an adult in good health.

The chain is built from TRBV28 and TRBJ2-7; D remains unclear. The CDR3 totals 13 residues. Trimming shortened V by 3 bases and J by 3 bases, and 9 bases separated the two germline ends. CDR1 is MDHEN and CDR2 is SYDVKM in the germline V gene. This CDR3 is CASSFVRFYEQYF. The CDR3 nucleotides read TGTGCCAGCAGTTTCGTCAGGTTCTACGAGCAGTACTTC.

The chain is built from TRBV19 and TRBJ1-1, with a weak D call TRBD1 (5 bases). Germline assignment: CDR1 LNHDA and CDR2 SQIVND (reference sequence). The CDR3 spans 13 residues. V gave up 2 bases and J gave up 6 bases, with 10 bases separating them. CDR3 coding DNA: TGTGCCAGTAGTATATGGGGGATCCCTGAAGCTTTCTTT. Translated, it gives CASSIWGIPEAFF.

This clone was seen only a few times. The V call is TRBV19, the J call TRBJ2-2, with TRBD1 identical over 8 bases. V trimming: 3 bases; J trimming: 4 bases; junction bases outside the gene matches: 7. Germline CDR1 is LNHDA and CDR2 is SQIVND (reference sequence). The CDR3 is 16 amino acids. The CDR3 spells CASSIMGQGATGELFF. The CDR3 nucleotides read TGTGCCAGTAGTATCATGGGCCAGGGGGCCACCGGGGAGCTGTTTTTT.

This chain links TRBV21-1 with TRBJ2-3; TRBD1, the table's D call, lacks a check against the DNA. TRBV21-1 has pseudogene status. The CDR3 runs 18 residues. CDR3 protein: CASSKRGPGDLSADTQYF. The DNA for the CDR3 is TGTGCCAGCAGCAAAAGGGGGCCCGGGGACTTGAGCGCAGATACGCAGTATTTT.

J is TRBJ2-2 and V is TRBV19; D is possibly TRBD1 or TRBD2 (5 bases each). Germline V CDR1 and CDR2: LNHDA, SQIVND (reference sequence). The length of the CDR3 is 17 residues. With 0 bases removed from V and 1 base from J, the gap between germline ends came to 12 bases. For the CDR3, the DNA is TGTGCCAGTAGTATAGATCGGGGCGTTCAGAACACCGGGGAGCTGTTTTTT. It specifies CASSIDRGVQNTGELFF. The whole variable domain, filled in from reference TRBV19 and TRBJ2-2, reads DGGITQSPKYLFRKEGQNVTLSCEQNLNHDAMYWYRQDPGQGLRLIYYSQIVNDFQKGDIAEGYSVSREKKESFPLTVTSAQKNPTAFYLCASSIDRGVQNTGELFFGEGSRLTVL.

This rearrangement joins TRBV5-1 to TRBJ2-7; D is ambiguous. V was pared by 1 base and J by 2 bases, with 10 bases between. Germline loops: CDR1 SGHRS, CDR2 YFSETQ. The CDR3 contains 14 residues. The CDR3 loop reads CASSLIGSTYEQYF. The DNA of the CDR3 is TGCGCCAGCAGCTTGATAGGCAGTACCTACGAGCAGTACTTC. Full variable domain (outside the CDR3, taken from reference TRBV5-1 and TRBJ2-7): KAGVTQTPRYLIKTRGQQVTLSCSPISGHRSVSWYQQTPGQGLQFLFEYFSETQRNKGNFPGRFSGRQFSNSRSEMNVSTLELGDSALYLCASSLIGSTYEQYFGPGTRLTVT.

V usage is TRBV3-1 (or the pseudogene TRBV3-2) and J usage is TRBJ2-2; no clear D. Trimming removed 1 base from V and 4 bases from J, with 13 bases in between. This CDR3 has 16 amino acids. The germline gives CDR1 LGHDT, CDR2 YNNKEL (reference sequence). The CDR3 protein is CASSQVTDQLTGELFF. CDR3 sequence (DNA): TGTGCCAGCAGCCAAGTGACCGATCAACTCACCGGGGAGCTGTTTTTT.

This chain connects TRBV5-1 to TRBJ2-7, with D perhaps matching TRBD1 or TRBD2 (6 bases each). The V gene lost 2 bases and the J gene lost 2 bases, with 14 bases spanning the gap. This CDR3 contains 15 residues. Germline CDR1 and CDR2: SGHRS and YFSETQ. The CDR3: CASSFQGRGAYEQYF. As DNA, the CDR3 is TGCGCCAGCAGCTTTCAGGGAAGGGGGGCCTACGAGCAGTACTTC.

This clone has only one observation. The chain is built from TRBV5-6 and TRBJ2-7, with D possibly being TRBD1 (5 bases). The germline V and J ends were trimmed by 1 base and 1 base, with 9 bases remaining between them. The germline CDR1 and CDR2 sequences are SGHDT and YYEEEE. This CDR3 has 14 amino acids. The CDR3 DNA follows: TGTGCCAGCAGCTTGCCCTCAGGGTCCTACGAGCAGTACTTC. It is translated as CASSLPSGSYEQYF.

The CDR3 reads CASSLEGGLNGYTF. DNA of the CDR3: TGTGCCAGCAGCTTAGAGGGCGGCTTAAATGGCTACACCTTC. This chain links TRBV11-3 with TRBJ1-2; the D is unclear. The CDR3 has 14 residues. Germline loops: CDR1 SGHNT, CDR2 YENEEA. V lost 0 bases and J 6 bases, leaving 11 bases between the germline ends. The variable domain in full, with the rest retrieved from reference TRBV11-3 and TRBJ1-2, is EAGVVQSPRYKIIEKKQPVAFWCNPISGHNTLYWYLQNLGQGPELLIRYENEEAVDDSQLPKDRFSAERLKGVDSTLKIQPAELGDSAVYLCASSLEGGLNGYTFGSGTRLTVV.

The chain couples TRBV19 to TRBJ2-5; 9 bases map to TRBD1. Germline V gives CDR1 LNHDA, CDR2 SQIVND (reference sequence). The trim removed 8 bases at V and 4 bases at J, leaving 2 bases unmatched. The CDR3 extends over 12 amino acids. The CDR3 loop is CASRQGVETQYF. Written as DNA, the CDR3 is TGTGCCAGTCGACAGGGGGTAGAGACCCAGTACTTC.